One sample yielded the 23 T cell receptor beta chains listed below, sequenced in a study of CD4 T cells in relation to SARS-CoV-2 and coronaviruses. Antigen specificity for these receptors is unknown. Clones were read by immunoSEQ multiplex PCR, and TCRdb kept only the in-frame ones, dropping some. The data show approximately 40,000 clones, 75% to 85% seen once. Sequenced: memory CD4+ T cells from PBMCs, cultured in vitro. The receptor set was obtained from an adult with COVID-19.

The chain employs TRBV30 and TRBJ2-6, with D perhaps matching TRBD2 (5 bases). This CDR3 region has 17 residues. CDR1 GTSNPN and CDR2 SVGIG come from the germline V gene (reference sequence). V shed 1 base and J shed 4 bases, with 17 bases lying between them. The CDR3 spells CAWSGRRRIAGANVLTF. CDR3 nucleotide sequence: TGTGCCTGGAGTGGGAGGCGGCGGATAGCCGGGGCCAACGTCCTGACTTTC. Full variable domain (remainder filled in from reference TRBV30 and TRBJ2-6): SQTIHQWPATLVQPVGSPLSLECTVEGTSNPNLYWYRQAAGRGLQLLFYSVGIGQISSEVPQNLSASRPQDRQFILSSKKLLLSDSGFYLCAWSGRRRIAGANVLTFGAGSRLTVL.

The chain is built from TRBV29-1 and TRBJ2-1, with unresolved D. The CDR3 consists of 13 residues. Germline loops: CDR1 SQVTM, CDR2 ANQGSEA. The V gene lost 2 bases and the J gene lost 2 bases, with 7 bases spanning the gap. Here the CDR3 DNA reads TGCAGCGTTGAACGTGGTCCCTACAATGAGCAGTTCTTC. Protein product: CSVERGPYNEQFF.

The chain is built from TRBV4-2 and TRBJ1-4; TRBD1 is a possible D gene (6 bases). The germline V gene encodes CDR1 LGHNA and CDR2 YNFKEQ. This CDR3 comprises 16 residues. Trimming took 1 base from V and 10 from J, leaving 19 bases between them. CDR3 residues: CASSQAQGRGVGKLFF. The CDR3 bases are TGTGCCAGCAGCCAAGCCCAAGGCAGGGGAGTGGGAAAACTGTTTTTT.

This chain connects TRBV5-5 to TRBJ1-2; D gene unclear. Germline CDR1 reads SGHKS; CDR2 reads YYEKEE (reference sequence). V was trimmed by 4 bases and J by 6 bases, leaving 10 bases between them. The CDR3 length is 12 residues. The CDR3 loop is CASSRLLDGYTF. For the CDR3, the DNA is TGTGCCAGCAGCCGGCTACTTGATGGCTACACCTTC.

This rearrangement joins TRBV9 to TRBJ1-2; D is undetermined. Germline CDR1 reads SGDLS; CDR2 reads YYNGEE. Trimming took 3 bases from V and 3 from J, leaving 9 bases between them. This CDR3 has 13 residues. The CDR3 reads CASSAPGDYGYTF. As DNA, the CDR3 is TGTGCCAGCAGCGCCCCCGGGGACTATGGCTACACCTTC.

This rearrangement joins TRBV13 to TRBJ1-1; D gene ambiguous. CDR1 is PRHDT, CDR2 FYEKMQ, per germline (reference sequence). The CDR3 runs 11 residues. The ends were cut back, 10 bases at V and 10 bases at J, with 16 bases in the middle. CDR3 coding DNA: TGTGCCACCACGGGTACATTCGGAGCTTTCTTT. Translation: CATTGTFGAFF.

This clone was observed a handful of times. The chain carries TRBV6-6 and TRBJ1-2, with D possibly being TRBD1 (6 bases). CDR1 and CDR2 from the germline V gene are MNHNY and SVGAGI (reference sequence). Trimming pared 0 bases from V and 7 bases from J, leaving 15 bases between. This CDR3 is built from 15 residues. CDR3 sequence: CASSYSPDSASGYTF. CDR3 nucleotide sequence: TGTGCCAGCAGTTACTCTCCGGACAGCGCCAGTGGCTACACCTTC.

J is TRBJ2-1 and V is TRBV11-2; no clear D. CDR3 size: 17 residues. Germline CDR1 reads SGHAT; CDR2 reads FQNNGV. Trimming took 7 bases from V and 3 from J, leaving 22 bases between them. CDR3 in DNA: TGTGCCAGCAAACCCTGGTTGGCGGCGGTTAACTACAATGAGCAGTTCTTC. Its translation is CASKPWLAAVNYNEQFF.

This clone has a single count. The V gene is TRBV6-5, the J gene TRBJ2-3; 7 bases align to TRBD1. CDR3 length: 14 residues. The junction had 3 bases not matched to a gene; V was cut back by 6 bases and J by 0 bases. The germline CDR1 and CDR2 sequences are MNHEY and SVGAGI. The chain's CDR3 is CASSGTVSTDTQYF. DNA for the CDR3: TGTGCCAGCAGCGGGACAGTGAGCACAGATACGCAGTATTTT.

This clone occurred once. The chain combines TRBV3-1 (or the pseudogene TRBV3-2) with TRBJ2-2, with D uncertain. Germline-derived CDR1 and CDR2 are LGHDT and YNNKEL (reference sequence). With 0 bases removed from V and 9 bases from J, the gap between germline ends came to 8 bases. The CDR3 runs 13 residues. CDR3 sequence reads: CASSQEVRWELFF. In DNA, the CDR3 is TGTGCCAGCAGCCAAGAAGTCCGTTGGGAGCTGTTTTTT.

The V gene is TRBV10-3, the J gene TRBJ2-6, with D uncertain. Trimming took 0 bases from V and 0 from J, leaving 3 bases between them. The germline CDR1 and CDR2 sequences are ENHRY and SYGVKD. This CDR3 contains 15 residues. The CDR3 DNA sequence: TGTGCCATCAGTGAGTCCAACTCTGGGGCCAACGTCCTGACTTTC. The encoded protein is CAISESNSGANVLTF.

This chain joins TRBV3-1 (or the pseudogene TRBV3-2) and TRBJ1-2; D possibly corresponds to TRBD1 (6 bases). V was pared by 8 bases and J by 6 bases, with 13 bases between. The germline gives CDR1 LGHDT, CDR2 YNNKEL (reference sequence). The CDR3 sequence is 12 residues long. The CDR3 is CASAEGVNGYTF. The CDR3 DNA sequence: TGTGCCAGCGCCGAGGGGGTGAATGGCTACACCTTC.

V and J are TRBV6-5 and TRBJ2-2, with D perhaps TRBD2 (5 bases). Germline CDR1 is MNHEY and CDR2 is SVGAGI. The CDR3 loop spans 15 amino acids. Between the trimmed V and J ends, which lost 6 bases and 4 bases, there was a span of 15 bases. As DNA, the CDR3 is TGTGCCAGCAGCCGCGCTAGCATCAGCACCGGGGAGCTGTTTTTT. Its translation: CASSRASISTGELFF.

The count of this clone is one. The chain uses TRBV5-1 and TRBJ2-3, with D maybe TRBD2 (6 bases). V dropped 0 bases and J dropped 0 bases, with 11 bases sitting between them. This CDR3 contains 16 residues. Germline CDR1 is SGHRS and CDR2 is YFSETQ. The CDR3 reads CASSLGLAPSTDTQYF. The CDR3 DNA reads TGCGCCAGCAGCTTGGGGCTAGCGCCTAGCACAGATACGCAGTATTTT.

The genes are TRBV5-1 and TRBJ2-1, with 9 bases fitting TRBD1. CDR1 is SGHRS and CDR2 is YFSETQ in the germline V gene. With 4 bases clipped from V and 9 bases from J, the junction kept 8 bases outside the gene matches. CDR3 length: 14 residues. CDR3 in DNA: TGCGCCAGCAGCACGGGGACAGGGCAAGTTGAGCAGTTCTTC. This encodes CASSTGTGQVEQFF.

The chain recombines TRBV6-2 or TRBV6-3 with TRBJ2-1, with 7 nucleotides matching TRBD1. The trim removed 2 bases at V and 2 bases at J, leaving 3 bases unmatched. This CDR3 comprises 15 residues. The V gene's germline CDR1 is MNHEY and CDR2 SVGEGT. CDR3 residues: CASSYGQAPYNEQFF. CDR3 bases: TGTGCCAGCAGTTACGGACAGGCACCCTACAATGAGCAGTTCTTC.

This clone turned up a few times. The chain joins TRBV11-2 to TRBJ2-1; D ambiguous. The CDR3 totals 14 residues. Between the trimmed V and J ends, which lost 3 bases and 11 bases, there was a span of 17 bases. CDR1 and CDR2 from the germline V gene are SGHAT and FQNNGV. This CDR3 is CASSFPRFRLKQFF. The CDR3 DNA reads TGTGCCAGCAGCTTTCCCCGGTTCCGGTTGAAGCAGTTCTTC.

This chain links TRBV28 with TRBJ1-5; D is unclear. Germline V CDR1 and CDR2: MDHEN, SYDVKM. The CDR3 sequence is 13 residues long. Trimming shortened V by 7 bases and J by 4 bases, and 11 bases separated the two germline ends. The CDR3 coding sequence is TGTGCCAGCAAAACGACCACGAATCAGCCCCAGCATTTT. It codes for CASKTTTNQPQHF.

The chain is built from TRBV5-6 and TRBJ2-5, with a weak D call TRBD2 (5 bases). Germline V gene sequence: CDR1 SGHDT, CDR2 YYEEEE. Trimming stripped 4 bases from V and 5 bases from J, with 15 bases between. This CDR3 region has 14 residues. CDR3 DNA: TGTGCCAGCAGCATCTTTTTTTCGGGGGAGACCCAGTACTTC. Its translation is CASSIFFSGETQYF.

The V gene is TRBV28, the J gene TRBJ2-3; weak D call: TRBD2 (5 bases). V was shortened by 3 bases and J by 6 bases, with 16 bases between the two germline ends. The length of the CDR3 is 15 residues. CDR1 is MDHEN, CDR2 SYDVKM, per germline. The CDR3 bases are TGTGCCAGCAGTTTGGTGTTTAGCGTTGGTGATACGCAGTATTTT. Translated, it gives CASSLVFSVGDTQYF.

For this clone: Other DNA sequences within the sample encode an identical CDR3. V and J are TRBV18 and TRBJ2-5, with 10 bases that match TRBD2. The CDR3 covers 14 residues. The V gene's germline CDR1 is KGHSH and CDR2 LQKENI. V was pared by 5 bases and J by 1 base, with 1 base of the junction left unmatched. The CDR3 here is CASSRTSGQETQYF. CDR3 in DNA: TGTGCCAGCTCAAGGACTAGCGGCCAAGAGACCCAGTACTTC.

The chain employs TRBV19 and TRBJ1-6, with 9 bases that match TRBD1. J was trimmed by 15 bases and V by 4 bases; bases with no gene match: 7. Germline values: CDR1 LNHDA, CDR2 SQIVND (reference sequence). This CDR3 has 13 amino acids. CDR3 in amino acids: CASSTGQGYLLHF. CDR3 DNA sequence: TGTGCCAGTAGTACGGGACAGGGTTATCTCCTCCACTTT.

This chain joins TRBV10-3 and TRBJ2-3, with 9 bases matching TRBD2. CDR1 is ENHRY, CDR2 SYGVKD, per germline. Losses at the gene ends were 5 bases for V and 3 bases for J; bases not matched to a gene: 3. CDR3 length: 14 residues. In DNA form, the CDR3 reads TGTGCCATCAGTATGAGCGGGAGGACAGATACGCAGTATTTT. Translated: CAISMSGRTDTQYF.